This T cell receptor (beta chain) emerged from a study of identical twins. MiXCR, run by TCRdb on the 5' RACE reads, gives a single entry per CDR3 protein. Of roughly 500,000 distinct CDR3 sequences listed, approximately 22% are singletons. In this sample, this clonotype turned up a few times. The CDR3 runs 11 residues. From germline, CDR1 is SGDLS and CDR2 YYNGEE. V gave up 5 bases and J gave up 8 bases, with 10 bases separating them. This same sample was also part of a study on T cells expressing NK-cell markers.

Specimen: CD4+ T cells sorted from blood. The clonotype comes from a woman in her late teens or twenties in good health. The chain combines TRBV9 with TRBJ1-2; no firm D call. In DNA form, the CDR3 reads TGTGCCAGCAGAAGGGTGTCGGGCTACACCTTC. Protein product: CASRRVSGYTF. The variable domain in full, completed from reference TRBV9 and TRBJ1-2, reads DSGVTQTPKHLITATGQRVTLRCSPRSGDLSVYWYQQSLDQGLQFLIQYYNGEERAKGNILERFSAQQFPDLHSELNLSSLELGDSALYFCASRRVSGYTFGSGTRLTVV.